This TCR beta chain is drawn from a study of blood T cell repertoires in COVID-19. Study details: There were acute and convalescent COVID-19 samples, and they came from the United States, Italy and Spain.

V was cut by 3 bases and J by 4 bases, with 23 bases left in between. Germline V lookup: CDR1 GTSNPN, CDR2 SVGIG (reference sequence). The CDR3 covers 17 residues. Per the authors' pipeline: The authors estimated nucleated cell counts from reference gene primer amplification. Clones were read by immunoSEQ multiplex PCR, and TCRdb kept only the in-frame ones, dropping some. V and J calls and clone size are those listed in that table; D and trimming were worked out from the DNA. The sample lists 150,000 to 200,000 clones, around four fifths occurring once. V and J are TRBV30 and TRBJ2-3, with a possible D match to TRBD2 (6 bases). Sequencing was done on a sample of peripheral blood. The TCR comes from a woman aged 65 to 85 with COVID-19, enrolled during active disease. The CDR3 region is CAWRGGREQVYPDTQYF. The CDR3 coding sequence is TGTGCCTGGAGGGGGGGTAGAGAGCAAGTTTACCCAGATACGCAGTATTTT.